This T cell receptor (beta chain) is from a study of cytomegalovirus exposure and HLA in healthy donors. Study-level points and caveats: Indistinguishable V segments, including TRBV6-2 and TRBV6-3, were excluded. In an earlier analysis, productive rearrangement rates for most beta V segments clustered near 87% or 30%.

The CDR3 has 14 amino acids. The germline V gene encodes CDR1 SGHRS and CDR2 YFSETQ. Trimming stripped 2 bases from V and 5 bases from J, with 13 bases between. For this clone: Its specificity is not known.

This cohort consisted of healthy bone marrow donors. 13 Jbeta primers and 60 Vbeta primers were used for the PCR. The table came from immunoSEQ multiplex PCR; TCRdb's copy has only in-frame clones and leaves some out. The profile shows roughly 200,000 clones, 77% of them singletons. V and J are TRBV5-1 and TRBJ1-2; D uncertain. This TCR was sampled from a woman in her twenties or thirties in good health and CMV-seropositive. The sequenced material came from PBMCs. As DNA, the CDR3 is TGCGCCAGCAGCTTTGAGGGAGGCAGATATGGCTACACCTTC. Translating it yields CASSFEGGRYGYTF. The entire variable domain, with the rest obtained from reference TRBV5-1 and TRBJ1-2, is as follows: KAGVTQTPRYLIKTRGQQVTLSCSPISGHRSVSWYQQTPGQGLQFLFEYFSETQRNKGNFPGRFSGRQFSNSRSEMNVSTLELGDSALYLCASSFEGGRYGYTFGSGTRLTVV.